Each of the 21 T cell receptor beta chains below was sequenced from the same sample in a study of blood T cell repertoires in acute mononucleosis (TCRdb year 2020). Results the study describes overall, beyond this receptor: Both chains appeared to be involved in GLC-BM selection, with public TCRbeta motifs on BV14-BJ2 and BV20-BJ1 being observed alongside a TCRalpha motif on AV5-AJ31.

What the time point label conveys for this sample: convalescence about 6 months (5-8 months) after acute presentation (visit 7). Library method: the immunoSEQ multiplex PCR assay. The table comes from immuneACCESS by way of TCRdb, which keeps in-frame sequences with V and J called. Part of the clones is missing from these tables; in studies checked, under half for an unresolved V gene and the rest for unknown reasons. The sample profile shows some 1,800 clones; under 30% of them were found once. The ten largest clonotypes hold roughly 25% of the sample. The sequencing used EBV GLC epitope tetramer+ CD8+ T cells sorted from PBMCs, collected during convalescence from infectious mononucleosis. Explained via the paper, the cell subset or site label denotes: CD8 T cells binding tetramer with EBV BMLF1 280-288 peptide (GLC-BM). The receptors come from a woman aged 18-30 years with infectious mononucleosis caused by EBV.

The chain joins TRBV5-6 to TRBJ2-1; perhaps TRBD2 as D (5 bases). Trimming left V 5 bases short and J 4 bases short, with 16 bases between. The CDR3 length is 15 residues. Germline values: CDR1 SGHDT, CDR2 YYEEEE. The CDR3 nucleotides read TGTGCCAGCAGGCCACTAGGGCGGACGTACAATGAGCAGTTCTTC. Protein sequence: CASRPLGRTYNEQFF. The whole variable domain, filled in from reference TRBV5-6 and TRBJ2-1, reads DAGVTQSPTHLIKTRGQQVTLRCSPKSGHDTVSWYQQALGQGPQFIFQYYEEEERQRGNFPDRFSGHQFPNYSSELNVNALLLGDSALYLCASRPLGRTYNEQFFGPGTRLTVL.

This clone turned up a few times. A far larger clone lies a single base away; this is likely a read error. The chain links TRBV5-8 to TRBJ2-1; no firm D call. V lost 4 bases, J lost 7 bases, and 12 bases lay in between. Germline V lookup: CDR1 SGHTS, CDR2 YDEGEE. The CDR3 is made up of 13 amino acids. The CDR3 reads CASSQVWGNEQFF. As DNA, the CDR3 is TGTGCCAGCAGCCAAGTGTGGGGAAATGAGCAGTTCTTC.

This clone was recorded at least ten times. With only one base between it and a far larger clone, this is likely a read error. The same CDR3 arises from other DNA sequences in this sample as well. V gene TRBV29-1 combines with J gene TRBJ1-1; 8 positions match TRBD1. Germline V gene lookup returns CDR1 SQVTM and CDR2 ANQGSEA. The CDR3 totals 13 residues. CDR3: CSVGGQANSEAFF. CDR3 bases: TGCAGCGTGGGGGGACAGGCGAACTCTGAAGCTTTCTTT.

A remark on this clone: This sequence is one base from a far larger clone and is likely a read error. This chain connects TRBV29-1 to TRBJ2-7; D is possibly TRBD1 or TRBD2 (6 bases each). Germline V lookup: CDR1 SQVTM, CDR2 ANQGSEA. The CDR3 runs 13 residues. In nucleotides, the CDR3 is TGCTGCGTTGAGGGGGGCGAAGCCTACGAGCAGTACTTC. Translation gives CCVEGGEAYEQYF.

Only a few counts were recorded for this clone. A far larger clone is off by one base, so a read error is likely. The sample holds other DNA sequences that translate to the same CDR3. The gene calls are TRBV29-1 and TRBJ2-7; D might be TRBD1 or TRBD2, each matching 6 bases. Germline values: CDR1 SQVTM, CDR2 ANQGSEA. Deletions cut 7 bases from V and 2 bases from J, with 15 bases between. The CDR3 is made up of 13 amino acids. The CDR3 loop reads CSGEGGEAYEQYF. CDR3 DNA: TGCAGCGGTGAGGGGGGCGAAGCCTACGAGCAGTACTTC.

The chain carries TRBV29-1 and TRBJ1-1; the D gene is possibly TRBD1 (6 bases). This CDR3 is built from 12 residues. V was cut by 6 bases and J by 1 base, with 9 bases left in between. Germline values: CDR1 SQVTM, CDR2 ANQGSEA. CDR3 nucleotides: TGCAGCGTGAGGGGACAGAACACTGAAGCTTTCTTT. Its translation: CSVRGQNTEAFF.

The chain's CDR3 is CASSGKQGQETQYF. The CDR3, as DNA: TGTGCCAGCAGCGGAAAGCAGGGTCAAGAGACCCAGTACTTC. The chain links TRBV9 to TRBJ2-5; TRBD1 is a possible D gene (5 bases). Germline CDR1 SGDLS, CDR2 YYNGEE. The CDR3 has 14 residues. V was shortened by 3 bases and J by 2 bases, with 11 bases between the two germline ends.

This clone is medium-sized. The rearrangement links TRBV23-1 to TRBJ2-1; D unresolved. TRBV23-1 qualifies as an ORF whose function is uncertain. CDR3 length: 13 amino acids. Deletions cut 6 bases from V and 7 bases from J, with 13 bases between. This CDR3 is CASSQVWGNEQFF. CDR3 nucleotide sequence: TGCGCCAGCAGCCAAGTGTGGGGAAATGAGCAGTTCTTC.

V gene TRBV13 combines with J gene TRBJ2-7; 10 bases map to TRBD2. The CDR3 consists of 14 residues. From germline, CDR1 is PRHDT and CDR2 FYEKMQ (reference sequence). Trimming at V came to 5 bases and at J to 2 bases, leaving 3 bases not matched to a gene. The CDR3 nucleotides are TGTGCCAGCAGCCAAGGACTAGCGGCCTACGAGCAGTACTTC. Its protein product is CASSQGLAAYEQYF.

Comments on this clone: This likely came from a read error, as a far larger clone is one base away. Other nucleotide sequences in the sample specify the same CDR3. The rearrangement joins TRBV4-1 to TRBJ2-1; 8 nucleotides align to TRBD2. There are 15 residues in the CDR3. The V gene end was trimmed by 4 bases and the J gene end by 8 bases; junction bases not matched to a gene: 10. Germline CDR1 reads MGHRA; CDR2 reads YSYEKL. The CDR3 is CASSPTSGSVYEQFF. DNA of the CDR3: TGCGCCAGCAGCCCGACCAGCGGGAGTGTCTATGAGCAGTTCTTC.

With regard to this clone: This likely came from a read error, as a far larger clone is one base away. This chain uses TRBV29-1 with TRBJ2-7; 8 bases map to TRBD1. The J call is doubtful: the DNA matches TRBJ2-1 better. CDR3 length: 14 residues. CDR1 and CDR2 from the germline V gene are SQVTM and ANQGSEA. CDR3 residues: CSVAGTGSFYEQFF. The CDR3, as DNA: TGCAGCGTCGCCGGGACAGGCTCATTCTACGAGCAGTTCTTC.

CDR3 DNA sequence: TGTGCCAGCACCAACCGGGAATCGGACACTGAAGCTTTCTTT. Translated, it gives CASTNRESDTEAFF. This chain uses TRBV6-5 with TRBJ1-1; D is unresolved. CDR3 length: 14 amino acids. V dropped 7 bases and J dropped 3 bases, with 15 bases sitting between them. Germline CDR1 is MNHEY and CDR2 is SVGAGI.

This clone was observed a handful of times. A far larger clone is just one base off, so this is likely a read error. Other DNA sequences from this sample encode an identical CDR3 as well. This sequence joins TRBV5-1 and TRBJ2-7, with 12 bases that match TRBD2. Trimming removed 4 bases from V and 3 bases from J; junction bases left unmatched: 5. The CDR3 is 15 residues long. From germline, CDR1 is SGHRS and CDR2 YFSETQ. In nucleotides, the CDR3 is TGCGCCAGCAGCCCGACTAGCGGGAGTGTCTACGAGCAGTACTTC. Translating gives CASSPTSGSVYEQYF. Full variable domain (rest looked up from reference TRBV5-1 and TRBJ2-7): KAGVTQTPRYLIKTRGQQVTLSCSPISGHRSVSWYQQTPGQGLQFLFEYFSETQRNKGNFPGRFSGRQFSNSRSEMNVSTLELGDSALYLCASSPTSGSVYEQYFGPGTRLTVT.

This clone was seen only a few times. The genes are TRBV7-1 and TRBJ2-3; the match to TRBD2 covers 8 bases. TRBV7-1 is marked as an open reading frame, function uncertain. The CDR3 is made up of 15 amino acids. The V gene end was trimmed by 5 bases and the J gene end by 6 bases; junction bases not matched to a gene: 10. As DNA, the CDR3 is TGTGCCAGCAGCCGGACAAGCGGGAGTGGCGATACGCAGTATTTT. Its protein product is CASSRTSGSGDTQYF.

In this sample, this clone turned up many times. Its ends do not fully match the called genes, so a read error is possible. This sample also contains other DNA sequences that code for the same CDR3. V usage is TRBV7-9 and J usage is TRBJ2-1; D gene unclear. This CDR3 comprises 13 residues. Per germline, CDR1 SEHNR and CDR2 FQNEAQ (reference sequence). This CDR3 is CASSQVWGNEQFF. The CDR3 DNA reads TGCGCCAGCAGCCAAGTGTGGGGAAATGAGCAGTTCTTC.

This clone came up a few times. Since a much larger clone is just one base distant, this may be a read error. V gene TRBV6-5 combines with J gene TRBJ2-1; D unresolved. Germline V CDR1 and CDR2: MNHEY, SVGAGI. Trimming removed 6 bases from V and 8 bases from J, with 14 bases in between. This CDR3 has 13 residues. The CDR3 protein is CASSVAGGDEQFF. The CDR3 DNA is TGTGCCAGCAGCGTAGCAGGTGGGGATGAGCAGTTCTTC.

Concerning this clone: A far larger clone lies a single base away; this is likely a read error. The J gene is TRBJ1-1, the V gene TRBV29-1; 8 positions match TRBD1. CDR3 size: 13 residues. CDR1 is SQVTM and CDR2 is ANQGSEA in the germline V gene. CDR3 DNA: TGCAGCGTGGGGGGACAGGCGAACAATGAAGCTTTCTTT. Translation: CSVGGQANNEAFF.

This clone was observed a few times. The identical CDR3 is also encoded by other nucleotide sequences in the sample. V usage is TRBV18 and J usage is TRBJ2-1, with TRBD2 matching 11 bases. This CDR3 has 15 amino acids. Losses at the gene ends were 8 bases for V and 8 bases for J; bases not matched to a gene: 11. Looked up from germline, CDR1 is KGHSH and CDR2 is LQKENI. The CDR3 DNA follows: TGTGCCAGCAGCCCCACTAGCGGGAGTGTATATGAGCAGTTCTTC. It is translated as CASSPTSGSVYEQFF.

This clone was detected ten times or more. The chain employs TRBV7-3 and TRBJ2-1; 7 nucleotides align to TRBD2. This CDR3 region has 16 residues. The ends lost 5 bases at V and 4 bases at J; junction bases unmatched: 11. Germline V gives CDR1 SGHTA, CDR2 FQGTGA. CDR3 residues: CASSPLVGGRYNEQFF. As DNA, the CDR3 is TGTGCCAGCAGCCCTCTAGTTGGCGGGAGATACAATGAGCAGTTCTTC. The whole variable domain, filled in from reference TRBV7-3 and TRBJ2-1, reads GAGVSQTPSNKVTEKGKYVELRCDPISGHTALYWYRQSLGQGPEFLIYFQGTGAADDSGLPNDRFFAVRPEGSVSTLKIQRTERGDSAVYLCASSPLVGGRYNEQFFGPGTRLTVL.

On this clone itself: A far larger clone is off by one base, so a read error is likely. The chain is built from TRBV28 and TRBJ2-1; 7 bases match TRBD1. The CDR3 sequence is 17 residues long. The germline V gene encodes CDR1 MDHEN and CDR2 SYDVKM. The CDR3 sequence is CASSYPTGHSSYNEQVF. CDR3 DNA: TGTGCCAGCAGTTACCCGACAGGGCATAGCTCCTACAATGAGCAGGTCTTC.

This clone appeared many times. A read error is the likely source, as a far larger clone sits one nucleotide away. V usage is TRBV10-3 and J usage is TRBJ2-1; D possibly corresponds to TRBD1 (6 bases). V was shortened by 6 bases and J by 2 bases, with 11 bases between the two germline ends. The V gene's germline CDR1 is ENHRY and CDR2 SYGVKD. The CDR3 is 14 amino acids. In DNA form, the CDR3 reads TGTGCCATCAGGGACAGCGGAGCCTACAATGAGCAGTTCTTC. Translating gives CAIRDSGAYNEQFF.